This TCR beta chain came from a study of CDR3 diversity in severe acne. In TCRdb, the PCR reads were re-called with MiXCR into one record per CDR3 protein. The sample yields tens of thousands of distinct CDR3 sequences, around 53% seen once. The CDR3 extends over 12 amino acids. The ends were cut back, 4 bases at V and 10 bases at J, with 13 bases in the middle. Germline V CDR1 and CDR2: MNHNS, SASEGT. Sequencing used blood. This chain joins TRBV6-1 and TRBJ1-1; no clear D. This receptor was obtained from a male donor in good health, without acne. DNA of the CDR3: TGTGCCAGCAGTGGTGCGACGGAGGGAGCTTTCTTT. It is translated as CASSGATEGAFF.